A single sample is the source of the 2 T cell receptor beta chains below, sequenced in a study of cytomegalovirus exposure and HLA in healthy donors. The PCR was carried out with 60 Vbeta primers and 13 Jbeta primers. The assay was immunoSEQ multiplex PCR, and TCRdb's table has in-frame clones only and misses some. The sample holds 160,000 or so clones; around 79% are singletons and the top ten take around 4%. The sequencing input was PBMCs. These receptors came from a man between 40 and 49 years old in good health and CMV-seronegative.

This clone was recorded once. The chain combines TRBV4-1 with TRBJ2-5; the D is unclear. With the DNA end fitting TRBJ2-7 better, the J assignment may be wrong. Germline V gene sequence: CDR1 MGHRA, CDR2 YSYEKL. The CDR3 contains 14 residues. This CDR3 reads CASSQDPITYEQYF. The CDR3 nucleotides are TGCGCCAGCAGCCAAGATCCTATCACCTACGAGCAGTACTTC.

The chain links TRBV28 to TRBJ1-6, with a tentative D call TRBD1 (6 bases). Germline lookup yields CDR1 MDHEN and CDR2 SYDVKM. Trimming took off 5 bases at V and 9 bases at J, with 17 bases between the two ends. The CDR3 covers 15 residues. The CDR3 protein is CASSPTGGGGSPLHF. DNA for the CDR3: TGTGCCAGCAGTCCGACAGGAGGTGGGGGTTCACCCCTCCACTTT. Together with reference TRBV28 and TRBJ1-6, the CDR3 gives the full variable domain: DVKVTQSSRYLVKRTGEKVFLECVQDMDHENMFWYRQDPGLGLRLIYFSYDVKMKEKGDIPEGYSVSREKKERFSLILESASTNQTSMYLCASSPTGGGGSPLHFGNGTRLTVT.